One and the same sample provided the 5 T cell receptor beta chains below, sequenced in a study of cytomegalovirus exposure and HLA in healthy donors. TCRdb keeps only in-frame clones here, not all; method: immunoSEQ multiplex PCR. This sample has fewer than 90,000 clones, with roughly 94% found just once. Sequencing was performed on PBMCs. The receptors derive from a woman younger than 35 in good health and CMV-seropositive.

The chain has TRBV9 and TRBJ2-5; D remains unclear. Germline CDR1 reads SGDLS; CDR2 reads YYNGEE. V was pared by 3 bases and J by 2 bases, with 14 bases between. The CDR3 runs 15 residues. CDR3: CASSDSSLRQETQYF. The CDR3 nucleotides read TGTGCCAGCAGCGACTCGTCGCTAAGACAAGAGACCCAGTACTTC.

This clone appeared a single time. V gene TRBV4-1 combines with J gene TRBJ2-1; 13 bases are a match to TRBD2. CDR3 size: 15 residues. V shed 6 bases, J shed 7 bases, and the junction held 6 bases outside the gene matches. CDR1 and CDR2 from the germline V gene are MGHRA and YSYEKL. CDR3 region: CASRHGLAGDNEQFF. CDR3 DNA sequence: TGCGCCAGCAGACACGGACTAGCGGGGGATAATGAGCAGTTCTTC.

This CDR3 reads CASSAQVMNTEAFF. CDR3 DNA sequence: TGTGCCAGCAGCGCACAGGTAATGAACACTGAAGCTTTCTTT. The chain uses TRBV9 and TRBJ1-1; possible D gene TRBD1, 5 bases. The CDR3 contains 14 residues. V lost 3 bases, J lost 0 bases, and 9 bases lay in between. Germline CDR1 is SGDLS and CDR2 is YYNGEE.

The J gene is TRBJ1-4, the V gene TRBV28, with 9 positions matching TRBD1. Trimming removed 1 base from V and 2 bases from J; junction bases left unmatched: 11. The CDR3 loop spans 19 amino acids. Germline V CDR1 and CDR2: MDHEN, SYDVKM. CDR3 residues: CASSLSPQDRGITNEKLFF. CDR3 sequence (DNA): TGTGCCAGCAGTTTATCCCCCCAAGACAGGGGGATCACTAATGAAAAACTGTTTTTT.

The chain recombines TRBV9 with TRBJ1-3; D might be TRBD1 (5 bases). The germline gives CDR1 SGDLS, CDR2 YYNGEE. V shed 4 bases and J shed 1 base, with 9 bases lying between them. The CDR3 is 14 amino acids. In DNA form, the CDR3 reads TGTGCCAGCAGCCTCGACAGTTCTGGAAACACCATATATTTT. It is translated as CASSLDSSGNTIYF.